The 5 T cell receptor beta chains in this list originate from one sample, sequenced in a study of blood T cell repertoires in COVID-19. Method: immunoSEQ multiplex PCR; TCRdb's copy keeps in-frame clones and lacks some. The sample includes 160,000 or so clones, roughly nine tenths of them seen just once. Input material: peripheral blood. The receptors stem from a man in his sixties with acute or convalescent COVID-19.

CDR3 nucleotide sequence: TGCGCCAGCAGCTTGCAATTGGGGCGTGAAAAACTGTTTTTT. This encodes CASSLQLGREKLFF. The chain carries TRBV5-1 and TRBJ1-4; TRBD1 is a possible D gene (5 bases). The germline V and J ends were trimmed by 1 base and 7 bases, with 11 bases remaining between them. The CDR3 sequence is 14 residues long. CDR1 is SGHRS, CDR2 YFSETQ, per germline.

The V gene is TRBV4-1, the J gene TRBJ1-2; 7 bases agree with TRBD1. Losses at the gene ends were 2 bases for V and 7 bases for J; bases not matched to a gene: 10. The CDR3 runs to 15 residues. Germline values: CDR1 MGHRA, CDR2 YSYEKL. DNA of the CDR3: TGCGCCAGCAGCCAATTACAGGGGCCCTCGGGTGGCTACACCTTC. This encodes CASSQLQGPSGGYTF.

The chain uses TRBV4-2 and TRBJ1-6; no reliable D call. Germline lookup yields CDR1 LGHNA and CDR2 YNFKEQ. This CDR3 comprises 17 residues. Trimming left V 0 bases short and J 10 bases short, with 19 bases between. CDR3 bases: TGTGCCAGCAGCCAAGATGGCATGGGCCCTAGAGGGTCACCCCTCCACTTT. The encoded protein is CASSQDGMGPRGSPLHF.

The genes are TRBV5-1 and TRBJ1-2, with D maybe TRBD1 (5 bases). The ends were cut back, 2 bases at V and 8 bases at J, with 10 bases in the middle. Germline CDR1 and CDR2: SGHRS and YFSETQ. The CDR3 covers 12 residues. CDR3 bases: TGCGCCAGCAGCTTTGACAGAAGAGGCTACACCTTC. Amino acids: CASSFDRRGYTF. Using reference TRBV5-1 and TRBJ1-2 for the parts outside the CDR3, the full variable domain is KAGVTQTPRYLIKTRGQQVTLSCSPISGHRSVSWYQQTPGQGLQFLFEYFSETQRNKGNFPGRFSGRQFSNSRSEMNVSTLELGDSALYLCASSFDRRGYTFGSGTRLTVV.

The V and J genes are TRBV4-1 and TRBJ1-1, with a tentative D call TRBD1 (5 bases). Trimming shortened V by 0 bases and J by 1 base, and 12 bases separated the two germline ends. CDR3 length equals 16 residues. The V gene's germline CDR1 is MGHRA and CDR2 YSYEKL. The CDR3 here is CASSQETTRANTEAFF. In DNA form, the CDR3 reads TGCGCCAGCAGCCAAGAAACAACCAGGGCGAACACTGAAGCTTTCTTT.